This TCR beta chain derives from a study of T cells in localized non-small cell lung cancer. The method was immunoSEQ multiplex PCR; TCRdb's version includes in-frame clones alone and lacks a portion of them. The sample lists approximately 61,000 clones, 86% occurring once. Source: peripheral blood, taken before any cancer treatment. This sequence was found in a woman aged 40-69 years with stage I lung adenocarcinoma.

This CDR3 reads CASSQDPRGYEKLFF. CDR3 DNA sequence: TGCGCCAGCAGCCAAGATCCGCGAGGGTATGAAAAACTGTTTTTT. This chain joins TRBV4-3 and TRBJ1-4; D ambiguous. Trimming left V 0 bases short and J 6 bases short, with 11 bases between. The germline V gene has CDR1 LGHNA and CDR2 YSLEER. The CDR3 spans 15 residues.